Each of the 6 T cell receptor beta chains below was sequenced from the same sample in a study of cytomegalovirus exposure and HLA in healthy donors. A multiplex PCR was run with 60 Vbeta primers and 13 Jbeta primers. Sequencing used immunoSEQ multiplex PCR; TCRdb keeps in-frame clones, though not all of them. The profile shows under 300,000 clones, around 86% of them singletons. Sequenced sample: PBMCs. The source of these receptors is a man aged 40-49 years in good health and CMV-seropositive.

The gene calls are TRBV2 and TRBJ2-3; the D gene is possibly TRBD2 (5 bases). CDR3 length: 14 amino acids. Between the trimmed V and J ends, which lost 7 bases and 1 base, there was a span of 12 bases. Germline CDR1 and CDR2: SNHLY and FYNNEI. CDR3 bases: TGTGCCAGCACCCTGGAGGCGGGCACAGATACGCAGTATTTT. Amino acid sequence: CASTLEAGTDTQYF. Based on the CDR3 plus reference TRBV2 and TRBJ2-3, the full variable domain is EPEVTQTPSHQVTQMGQEVILRCVPISNHLYFYWYRQILGQKVEFLVSFYNNEISEKSEIFDDQFSVERPDGSNFTLKIRSTKLEDSAMYFCASTLEAGTDTQYFGPGTRLTVL.

V usage is TRBV28 and J usage is TRBJ1-5; TRBD1 aligns across 7 bases. The CDR3 spans 17 residues. Looked up from germline, CDR1 is MDHEN and CDR2 is SYDVKM. With V trimmed by 5 bases and J by 0 bases, 10 bases remained unmatched. This chain's CDR3 is CASSPNPTGYSNQPQHF. The DNA of the CDR3 is TGTGCCAGCAGTCCCAATCCGACAGGGTATAGCAATCAGCCCCAGCATTTT.

The V call is TRBV7-9, the J call TRBJ1-2, with D unclear. Trimming shortened V by 3 bases and J by 8 bases, and 13 bases separated the two germline ends. This CDR3 spans 13 amino acids. Per the germline V gene, CDR1 is SEHNR and CDR2 is FQNEAQ (reference sequence). CDR3 sequence: CASSFGGRVGYTF. As DNA, the CDR3 is TGTGCCAGCAGCTTCGGAGGTCGCGTGGGCTACACCTTC.

The J gene is TRBJ2-5, the V gene TRBV5-1; 9 nucleotides agree with TRBD1. Germline lookup yields CDR1 SGHRS and CDR2 YFSETQ. This CDR3 contains 14 residues. V lost 0 bases and J lost 5; bases outside the gene matches: 2. CDR3 sequence: CASSLGQGVETQYF. The CDR3 DNA follows: TGCGCCAGCAGCTTGGGACAGGGGGTGGAGACCCAGTACTTC.

In its sample, this clone was seen once. The chain uses TRBV29-1 and TRBJ2-1; D unresolved. This CDR3 is 12 amino acids long. The V gene lost 4 bases and the J gene lost 3 bases, with 7 bases spanning the gap. Germline loops: CDR1 SQVTM, CDR2 ANQGSEA. CDR3 nucleotide sequence: TGCAGCGTTGGCAGGTTCTACAATGAGCAGTTCTTC. Its translation is CSVGRFYNEQFF.

In this sample, this clone turned up once. The chain employs TRBV2 and TRBJ2-3; D is possibly TRBD2 (6 bases). V was cut by 6 bases and J by 5 bases, with 18 bases left in between. CDR1 and CDR2 from the germline V gene are SNHLY and FYNNEI. There are 15 residues in the CDR3. CDR3: CASSPGTGSGDTQYF. The CDR3 DNA follows: TGTGCCAGCAGCCCCGGCACCGGGAGTGGAGATACGCAGTATTTT.